These 13 T cell receptor beta chains came from one sample sequenced in a study of T cells in Graves' hyperthyroidism and ophthalmopathy. There were TCR beta CDR3 regions amplified from RNA transcripts. First-round RT-PCR targeting the TCR CDR3 was performed with the HTBI primer set. TCRdb independently ran MiXCR on the multiplex PCR reads; one entry per CDR3 protein. The sample holds some 800,000 distinct CDR3 sequences, around 39% seen once. Sequencing input: blood. The receptors shown here come from a man younger than 35 with Graves' hyperthyroidism.

This clonotype was observed many times. The CDR3 protein is CASSDRTGRTGELFF. The CDR3 DNA reads as TGTGCCAGCAGTGATAGGACAGGGCGGACCGGGGAGCTGTTTTTT. The chain combines TRBV25-1 with TRBJ2-2; TRBD1 aligns across 8 bases. CDR3 size: 15 residues. The ends lost 3 bases at V and 5 bases at J; junction bases unmatched: 5. The germline gives CDR1 MGHDK, CDR2 SYGVNS. Full variable domain (outside the CDR3, taken from reference TRBV25-1 and TRBJ2-2): EADIYQTPRYLVIGTGKKITLECSQTMGHDKMYWYQQDPGMELHLIHYSYGVNSTEKGDLSSESTVSRIRTEHFPLTLESARPSHTSQYLCASSDRTGRTGELFFGEGSRLTVL.

This clonotype was seen at least ten times. The V gene is TRBV29-1, the J gene TRBJ1-2; 8 bases agree with TRBD1. There are 15 residues in the CDR3. V dropped 4 bases and J dropped 0; count of bases not matched to a gene: 7. The germline CDR1 and CDR2 sequences are SQVTM and ANQGSEA. The CDR3 bases are TGCAGCGTTGTCGACAGGGGATCTTCTAACTATGGCTACACCTTC. Amino acids: CSVVDRGSSNYGYTF.

This chain's CDR3 is CAISDENPSPGELFF. CDR3 bases: TGTGCCATCAGTGATGAGAACCCCAGTCCCGGGGAGCTGTTTTTT. J is TRBJ2-2 and V is TRBV10-3; D remains ambiguous. The CDR3 runs 15 residues. Germline lookup yields CDR1 ENHRY and CDR2 SYGVKD. The V end lost 3 bases, the J end lost 6 bases, and 14 bases lay between the germline ends.

The V call is TRBV2, the J call TRBJ2-2, with TRBD2 as a possible D gene (6 bases). The CDR3 loop spans 14 amino acids. Per the germline V gene, CDR1 is SNHLY and CDR2 is FYNNEI. V dropped 1 base and J dropped 4 bases, with 7 bases sitting between them. The CDR3 loop reads CASSEGTITGELFF. CDR3 coding DNA: TGTGCCAGCAGTGAAGGGACTATCACCGGGGAGCTGTTTTTT.

This clonotype was counted at least ten times. The chain couples TRBV20-1 to TRBJ1-5; D is unresolved. The CDR3 is made up of 14 amino acids. Trimming pared 3 bases from V and 2 bases from J, leaving 11 bases between. CDR1 and CDR2 from the germline V gene are DFQATT and SNEGSKA (reference sequence). The CDR3 nucleotides are TGCAGTGCTAGCGCCTCGGAGGGCAATCAGCCCCAGCATTTT. Amino acid sequence: CSASASEGNQPQHF.

The chain employs TRBV2 and TRBJ2-7; D is tentatively TRBD1 or TRBD2 (5 bases each). Germline V gene data show CDR1 as SNHLY and CDR2 as FYNNEI. This CDR3 has 12 residues. Trimming removed 8 bases from V and 3 bases from J, with 11 bases in between. Here the CDR3 DNA reads TGTGCCAGCCGGGACCGATACTACGAGCAGTACTTC. This encodes CASRDRYYEQYF.

The count of this clonotype is one. This rearrangement joins TRBV29-1 to TRBJ2-7; D is unclear. CDR1 SQVTM and CDR2 ANQGSEA come from the germline V gene. The CDR3 spans 11 residues. Deletions cut 3 bases from V and 6 bases from J, with 9 bases between. In DNA, the CDR3 is TGCAGCGTTGAGCACGGCGGCGAGCAGTACTTC. It is translated as CSVEHGGEQYF.

This clonotype has just a few counts. J is TRBJ1-5 and V is TRBV20-1; D is perhaps TRBD1 (5 bases). From germline, CDR1 is DFQATT and CDR2 SNEGSKA (reference sequence). The CDR3 sequence is 15 residues long. The V and J ends lost 0 bases and 5 bases respectively, with 14 bases between them. In DNA form, the CDR3 reads TGCAGTGCTAGAGATCTAAGGGGCGAGGATCAGCCCCAGCATTTT. The encoded protein is CSARDLRGEDQPQHF.

This clonotype turned up a few times. J is TRBJ2-7 and V is TRBV7-2, with D possibly matching TRBD1 (8 bases). This CDR3 spans 15 amino acids. The germline V gene encodes CDR1 SGHTA and CDR2 FQGNSA. V lost 1 base and J lost 1, with 11 bases in between. Written as DNA, the CDR3 is TGTGCCAGCAGCTTAGACAGGGGGGGGTCCTACGAGCAGTACTTC. It translates to CASSLDRGGSYEQYF.

This clonotype was observed at least ten times. The genes are TRBV20-1 and TRBJ2-2; D not certain. The CDR3 consists of 11 residues. Germline assignment: CDR1 DFQATT and CDR2 SNEGSKA (reference sequence). Trimming stripped 6 bases from V and 7 bases from J, with 9 bases between. CDR3 DNA sequence: TGCAGTGCCCAAGTCTACGGGGAGCTGTTTTTT. Amino acids: CSAQVYGELFF.

In the case of this clonotype: Germline and junction disagree at one end, which may indicate a read error. The chain employs TRBV7-6 and TRBJ1-3, with 8 bases matching TRBD1. The germline CDR1 and CDR2 sequences are SGHVS and FNYEAQ. The CDR3 consists of 16 residues. CDR3 DNA sequence: TGCGCCAGCAGCCCTTTCCAGGGGGCGGGAGGAAACACCATATATTTT. This encodes CASSPFQGAGGNTIYF.

This chain connects TRBV29-1 to TRBJ2-1; D possibly corresponds to TRBD1 (6 bases). The V gene's germline CDR1 is SQVTM and CDR2 ANQGSEA. CDR3 length: 13 amino acids. The V end was cut by 3 bases, the J end by 6 bases, with 12 bases between. CDR3 DNA sequence: TGCAGCGTTGATCGAACAGGGTTCAATGAGCAGTTCTTC. Amino acids: CSVDRTGFNEQFF.

This clonotype was seen at least ten times. This rearrangement joins TRBV7-9 to TRBJ2-7, with D unresolved. V lost 4 bases and J 6 bases, leaving 13 bases between the germline ends. The CDR3 has 13 residues. CDR1 is SEHNR and CDR2 is FQNEAQ in the germline V gene (reference sequence). In DNA, the CDR3 is TGTGCCAGCAGCTCACCCCACGGCGCCGAGCAGTACTTC. Its protein is CASSSPHGAEQYF.